These 30 T cell receptor beta chains originate from one sample sequenced in a study of T cells in Graves' hyperthyroidism and ophthalmopathy. TCR beta CDR3 sequences were amplified from RNA transcripts. The HTBI primer set served for first-round RT-PCR of the TCR CDR3. TCRdb called the multiplex PCR reads again in MiXCR, with one record for every CDR3 protein. The sample consists of roughly 660,000 distinct CDR3 sequences, about 18% of them appearing once. Sample: blood. All receptors come from a man aged 50-60 years with Graves' hyperthyroidism.

The sample holds many counts of this clonotype. The chain couples TRBV11-2 to TRBJ2-7, with D perhaps matching TRBD2 (6 bases). The CDR3 is 16 amino acids. Germline CDR1 is SGHAT and CDR2 is FQNNGV. V lost 5 bases and J 7 bases, leaving 24 bases between the germline ends. The CDR3 protein is CASSDPETRRAWEQYF. DNA for the CDR3: TGTGCCAGCAGCGACCCTGAGACTAGGCGGGCGTGGGAGCAGTACTTC.

This chain uses TRBV5-1 with TRBJ2-7, with D perhaps being TRBD1 or TRBD2 (5 bases each). The CDR3 totals 14 residues. V shed 3 bases and J shed 0 bases, with 10 bases lying between them. Germline CDR1 reads SGHRS; CDR2 reads YFSETQ. CDR3 bases: TGCGCCAGCAGCTGGGACGCTTACTCCTACGAGCAGTACTTC. This gives the protein CASSWDAYSYEQYF.

Only a few counts were recorded for this clonotype. Here the CDR3 reads CASSVRTSWAEGSYNEQFF. The CDR3 nucleotides read TGTGCCAGCAGCGTAAGGACTAGCTGGGCGGAGGGCTCCTACAATGAGCAGTTCTTC. The chain joins TRBV9 to TRBJ2-1, with 8 bases lining up with TRBD2. Losses at the gene ends were 1 base for V and 0 bases for J; bases not matched to a gene: 12. The CDR3 consists of 19 residues. Germline lookup yields CDR1 SGDLS and CDR2 YYNGEE.

The table lists this clonotype with many counts. This chain links TRBV6-2 or TRBV6-3 with TRBJ2-5; D is perhaps TRBD1 (6 bases). Germline CDR1 and CDR2: MNHEY and SVGEGT. The length of the CDR3 is 17 residues. V was pared by 5 bases and J by 4 bases, with 23 bases between. The CDR3 nucleotides read TGTGCCAGCAGTCCCCTGGAATACAGGGTTGAACGAGAGACCCAGTACTTC. This codes for CASSPLEYRVERETQYF.

The V call is TRBV3-1, the J call TRBJ2-5; 12 positions agree with TRBD2. V was clipped by 5 bases and J by 0 bases; unmatched bases: 4. Germline CDR1 reads LGHDT; CDR2 reads YNNKEL (reference sequence). CDR3 length equals 16 residues. In DNA form, the CDR3 reads TGTGCCAGCAGCACCCGGACTAGCGGGAACCAAGAGACCCAGTACTTC. Its translation is CASSTRTSGNQETQYF.

This clonotype was found many times. The gene calls are TRBV10-3 and TRBJ2-7, with 10 bases identical to TRBD1. The junction had 11 bases not matched to a gene; V was cut back by 6 bases and J by 6 bases. There are 15 residues in the CDR3. Per germline, CDR1 ENHRY and CDR2 SYGVKD. The CDR3 DNA reads as TGTGCCATCAGCACCGGGACAGGGGATCGGGGCGAGCAGTACTTC. This translates into CAISTGTGDRGEQYF.

This clonotype was detected many times. The genes are TRBV3-1 and TRBJ2-3; weak D call: TRBD1 (5 bases). Germline CDR1 reads LGHDT; CDR2 reads YNNKEL (reference sequence). V dropped 0 bases and J dropped 3 bases, with 10 bases sitting between them. The CDR3 contains 15 residues. The CDR3 region has the DNA TGTGCCAGCAGCCAAGATCTCCCAGGGACAGATACGCAGTATTTT. It specifies CASSQDLPGTDTQYF.

This clonotype came up many times. The V call is TRBV5-5, the J call TRBJ2-4; 7 bases are shared with TRBD1. This CDR3 contains 15 residues. Looked up from germline, CDR1 is SGHKS and CDR2 is YYEKEE (reference sequence). V was clipped by 4 bases and J by 1 base; unmatched bases: 5. The CDR3 spells CASSGTVNAKNIQYF. The CDR3, as DNA: TGTGCCAGCAGCGGGACAGTGAACGCCAAAAACATTCAGTACTTC. The variable domain in full, completed from reference TRBV5-5 and TRBJ2-4, reads DAGVTQSPTHLIKTRGQQVTLRCSPISGHKSVSWYQQVLGQGPQFIFQYYEKEERGRGNFPDRFSARQFPNYSSELNVNALLLGDSALYLCASSGTVNAKNIQYFGAGTRLSVL.

This clonotype appeared many times. The chain couples TRBV2 to TRBJ1-1; D ambiguous. Germline V CDR1 and CDR2: SNHLY, FYNNEI. The CDR3 totals 13 residues. Trimming cost V 7 bases and J 0 bases, with 9 bases left between them. The CDR3 sequence: CASKANLNTEAFF. CDR3 nucleotide sequence: TGTGCCAGCAAGGCCAATTTGAACACTGAAGCTTTCTTT. Filled out from reference TRBV2 and TRBJ1-1, the complete variable domain reads EPEVTQTPSHQVTQMGQEVILRCVPISNHLYFYWYRQILGQKVEFLVSFYNNEISEKSEIFDDQFSVERPDGSNFTLKIRSTKLEDSAMYFCASKANLNTEAFFGQGTRLTVV.

This clonotype was detected only a few times. The chain couples TRBV27 to TRBJ2-4; D gene uncertain. CDR1 and CDR2 from the germline V gene are MNHEY and SMNVEV (reference sequence). V lost 5 bases to trimming and J lost 6 bases, with 17 bases between them. The CDR3 is 15 residues long. For the CDR3, the DNA is TGTGCCAGCAGTCCACTATACAGCGTTGCAAACATTCAGTACTTC. It specifies CASSPLYSVANIQYF.

The sample holds a few counts of this clonotype. The chain is built from TRBV20-1 and TRBJ2-7; no clear D. Germline V gene lookup returns CDR1 DFQATT and CDR2 SNEGSKA (reference sequence). V lost 3 bases and J lost 3, with 6 bases in between. The CDR3 runs to 11 residues. The CDR3 DNA follows: TGCAGTGCTAGCTACAACTACGAGCAGTACTTC. It codes for CSASYNYEQYF.

Many counts were recorded for this clonotype. This rearrangement joins TRBV28 to TRBJ2-3; TRBD2 agrees at 8 bases. CDR3 size: 14 residues. J gave up 3 bases and V 9 bases, and 8 bases lay outside the gene matches. The V gene's germline CDR1 is MDHEN and CDR2 SYDVKM. The DNA of the CDR3 is TGTGCCAGTGCCCGGGAGCGGGAGACAGATACGCAGTATTTT. Its protein is CASARERETDTQYF.

The chain couples TRBV5-1 to TRBJ2-2; a weak D match, TRBD2 (5 bases). CDR1 is SGHRS, CDR2 YFSETQ, per germline. The CDR3 length is 17 residues. The V and J ends lost 0 bases and 1 base respectively, with 13 bases between them. CDR3 bases: TGCGCCAGCAGCTTGGAACCCGGCGGAGGGAACACCGGGGAGCTGTTTTTT. Protein: CASSLEPGGGNTGELFF.

This clonotype was picked up a small number of times. It may be a read error: a sequence one base away is much more abundant. CDR3 protein: CASRQYMNTEAFF. In DNA form, the CDR3 reads TGTGCCAGCAGACAGTACATGAACACTGAAGCTTTCTTT. V usage is TRBV2 and J usage is TRBJ1-1, with D hard to call. V lost 6 bases and J 0 bases, leaving 8 bases between the germline ends. The CDR3 is 13 amino acids. Germline CDR1 reads SNHLY; CDR2 reads FYNNEI.

Of note for this clonotype: This may stem from a read error, because a much larger clone lies one nucleotide away. The genes are TRBV20-1 and TRBJ1-2, with D hard to call. V lost 5 bases to trimming and J lost 0 bases, with 13 bases between them. From germline, CDR1 is DFQATT and CDR2 SNEGSKA (reference sequence). This CDR3 is 14 amino acids long. The CDR3 sequence is CSAGHLGANYGYTF. The CDR3 DNA follows: TGCAGTGCTGGTCACCTTGGAGCTAACTATGGCTACACCTTC.

This clonotype was detected many times. This chain connects TRBV20-1 to TRBJ2-5; TRBD2 aligns across 10 bases. The junction had 9 bases not matched to a gene; V was cut back by 3 bases and J by 5 bases. Germline-derived CDR1 and CDR2 are DFQATT and SNEGSKA (reference sequence). CDR3 length: 15 amino acids. The CDR3 region has the DNA TGCAGTGCTAGGGGGAGCGGGAGGGCGAAGGAGACCCAGTACTTC. It specifies CSARGSGRAKETQYF.

This clonotype was recorded many times. This chain links TRBV10-3 with TRBJ1-2; D is unresolved. Deletions cut 0 bases from V and 2 bases from J, with 7 bases between. The CDR3 runs to 14 residues. Per the germline V gene, CDR1 is ENHRY and CDR2 is SYGVKD. CDR3 sequence (DNA): TGTGCCATCAGTGAGTCTAGGCAGAACTATGGCTACACCTTC. Translation gives CAISESRQNYGYTF.

This clonotype was seen repeatedly, ten times or more. The chain combines TRBV29-1 with TRBJ2-5; D might be TRBD2 (6 bases). Trimming removed 4 bases from V and 4 bases from J, with 13 bases in between. CDR1 and CDR2 (germline): SQVTM, ANQGSEA. CDR3 length: 13 residues. CDR3 residues: CSVAGKGGETQYF. The CDR3 DNA is TGCAGCGTTGCAGGGAAGGGAGGAGAGACCCAGTACTTC.

This clonotype appeared many times. The V gene is TRBV2, the J gene TRBJ1-3; D gene uncertain. This CDR3 is built from 14 residues. Germline V gives CDR1 SNHLY, CDR2 FYNNEI. The V gene lost 0 bases and the J gene lost 3 bases, with 6 bases spanning the gap. The CDR3 loop reads CASSEAAGGNTIYF. The DNA of the CDR3 is TGTGCCAGCAGTGAAGCGGCAGGTGGAAACACCATATATTTT.

The V and J genes are TRBV18 and TRBJ2-7; no firm D call. CDR3 size: 13 residues. Trimming stripped 0 bases from V and 5 bases from J, with 8 bases between. Germline lookup yields CDR1 KGHSH and CDR2 LQKENI. The CDR3 protein is CASSPPTLDEQYF. The CDR3 nucleotides are TGTGCCAGCTCACCACCTACTCTTGACGAGCAGTACTTC.

This clonotype was seen at least ten times. The chain combines TRBV7-3 with TRBJ2-3; no clear D gene. V was trimmed by 5 bases and J by 4 bases, leaving 7 bases between them. Germline values: CDR1 SGHTA, CDR2 FQGTGA. This CDR3 region has 12 residues. CDR3: CASSERSDTQYF. CDR3 coding DNA: TGTGCCAGCAGCGAAAGGTCAGATACGCAGTATTTT.

This clonotype has only a few counts. This rearrangement joins TRBV10-2 to TRBJ2-2; D uncertain. Trimming left V 3 bases short and J 2 bases short, with 7 bases between. The germline V gene encodes CDR1 WSHSY and CDR2 SAAADI. This CDR3 comprises 14 residues. This chain's CDR3 is CASSEGRNTGELFF. The CDR3 DNA reads TGCGCCAGCAGTGAAGGCAGAAACACCGGGGAGCTGTTTTTT.

About this clonotype: A much larger clone differs by one base, so this may be a read error. The chain recombines TRBV7-3 with TRBJ2-7; tentatively, D is TRBD2 (5 bases). Germline-derived CDR1 and CDR2 are SGHTA and FQGTGA. CDR3 length: 14 amino acids. V shed 5 bases and J shed 7 bases, with 18 bases lying between them. Here the CDR3 DNA reads TGTGCCAGCAGCGCAACCGGGATCCTCAATGAGCAGTACTTC. Residues: CASSATGILNEQYF.

The count of this clonotype is one. V is TRBV29-1 and J is TRBJ1-1; 8 nucleotides match TRBD1. Trimming cost V 1 base and J 1 base; bases outside gene matches: 5. The germline V gene has CDR1 SQVTM and CDR2 ANQGSEA. The CDR3 has 15 residues. The CDR3, as DNA: TGCAGCGTTGAAGGGACAGGGAGGACGAACACTGAAGCTTTCTTT. It encodes CSVEGTGRTNTEAFF.

This clonotype occurred a few times. This chain uses TRBV15 with TRBJ2-2; D gene unclear. V was pared by 4 bases and J by 1 base, with 10 bases between. CDR1 LNHNV and CDR2 YYDKDF come from the germline V gene (reference sequence). The CDR3 has 15 residues. The CDR3 reads CATSTYPQNTGELFF. The CDR3 region has the DNA TGTGCCACCAGCACCTATCCCCAGAACACCGGGGAGCTGTTTTTT.

This clonotype was detected ten times or more. V gene TRBV20-1 combines with J gene TRBJ2-1; perhaps TRBD1 as D (6 bases). Germline CDR1 is DFQATT and CDR2 is SNEGSKA (reference sequence). Trimming removed 6 bases from V and 2 bases from J, with 23 bases in between. The CDR3 is made up of 17 amino acids. In DNA form, the CDR3 reads TGCAGTGCCTCTCCCCCCCCAGACAGGTATCCCTACAATGAGCAGTTCTTC. Its translation: CSASPPPDRYPYNEQFF.

A few counts support this clonotype. V gene TRBV5-1 combines with J gene TRBJ2-7; 8 bases are shared with TRBD2. The germline V gene encodes CDR1 SGHRS and CDR2 YFSETQ. This CDR3 region has 14 residues. J gave up 9 bases and V 6 bases, and 14 bases lay outside the gene matches. Here the CDR3 reads CASTQEERGLRQYF. The CDR3 DNA follows: TGCGCCAGCACCCAAGAGGAGCGGGGGTTACGGCAGTACTTC.

Comments on this clonotype: A clone one base away is much larger, so this may be a read error. CDR3 residues: CTSLPGPIISGANVLTF. For the CDR3, the DNA is TGTACCAGCCTCCCGGGCCCGATTATATCTGGGGCCAACGTCCTGACTTTC. The rearrangement joins TRBV28 to TRBJ2-6, with D uncertain. Germline loops: CDR1 MDHEN, CDR2 SYDVKM. The CDR3 has 17 residues.

The sample holds many counts of this clonotype. The rearrangement joins TRBV20-1 to TRBJ2-7, with TRBD1 matching 9 bases. From germline, CDR1 is DFQATT and CDR2 SNEGSKA (reference sequence). The CDR3 is made up of 15 amino acids. Losses at the gene ends were 2 bases for V and 7 bases for J; bases not matched to a gene: 12. The CDR3 region is CSARPVGQGRREQYF. Written as DNA, the CDR3 is TGCAGTGCTAGACCGGTGGGACAGGGTCGAAGGGAGCAGTACTTC.

In this sample, this clonotype turned up many times. The genes are TRBV12-5 and TRBJ1-2; possible D gene TRBD1, 6 bases. Trimming stripped 1 base from V and 4 bases from J, with 13 bases between. The CDR3 sequence is 15 residues long. Per the germline V gene, CDR1 is LGHNT and CDR2 is FRNRAP. CDR3 protein: CASGLAADRSYGYTF. DNA of the CDR3: TGTGCTAGTGGTTTGGCTGCGGACAGAAGCTATGGCTACACCTTC.